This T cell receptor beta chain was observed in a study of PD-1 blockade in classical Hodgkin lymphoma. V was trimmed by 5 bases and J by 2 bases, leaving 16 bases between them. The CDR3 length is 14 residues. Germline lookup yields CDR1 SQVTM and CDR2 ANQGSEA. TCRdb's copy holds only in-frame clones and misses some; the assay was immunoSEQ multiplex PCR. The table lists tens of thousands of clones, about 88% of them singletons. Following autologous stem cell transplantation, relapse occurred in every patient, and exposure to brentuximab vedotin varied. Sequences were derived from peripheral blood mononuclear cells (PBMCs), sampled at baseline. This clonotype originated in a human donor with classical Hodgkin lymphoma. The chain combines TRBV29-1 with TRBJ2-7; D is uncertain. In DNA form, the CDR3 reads TGCAGCGTTCAGGTGTCCACAGCCACCTACGAGCAGTACTTC. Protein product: CSVQVSTATYEQYF.